The present entry profiles one T cell receptor (beta chain) with its context. Antigen: not known. This entry belongs to a study of Ad26.COV2.S vaccination and SARS-CoV-2 variants. TCRdb's copy holds only in-frame clones and misses some; the assay was immunoSEQ multiplex PCR. Seen here are around 270,000 clones, approximately 90% observed once, and the top ten hold 2.9%. Treatment described: roughly 20 received Ad26.COV2.S at low or high dose, single or two shots; 5 received placebo; per-sample allocation not given. Samples came from day 63 after the first vaccine or placebo injection. Study observations and caveats: Vaccinees displayed broader spike-specific TCR repertoires than placebo recipients.

V was shortened by 7 bases and J by 6 bases, with 12 bases between the two germline ends. Germline CDR1 reads LNHDA; CDR2 reads SQIVND (reference sequence). The length of the CDR3 is 13 residues. This rearrangement joins TRBV19 to TRBJ1-4; a possible D gene is TRBD1 (5 bases). This clonotype was sampled from a person between 18 and 65 years old who received the Ad26.COV2.S COVID-19 vaccine or a placebo. Source: peripheral blood, taken in a trial of Ad26.COV2.S vaccine versus placebo. The CDR3 DNA reads TGTGCCAGTACCCCGAGCAGGGATGAAAAACTGTTTTTT. Encoded protein: CASTPSRDEKLFF.